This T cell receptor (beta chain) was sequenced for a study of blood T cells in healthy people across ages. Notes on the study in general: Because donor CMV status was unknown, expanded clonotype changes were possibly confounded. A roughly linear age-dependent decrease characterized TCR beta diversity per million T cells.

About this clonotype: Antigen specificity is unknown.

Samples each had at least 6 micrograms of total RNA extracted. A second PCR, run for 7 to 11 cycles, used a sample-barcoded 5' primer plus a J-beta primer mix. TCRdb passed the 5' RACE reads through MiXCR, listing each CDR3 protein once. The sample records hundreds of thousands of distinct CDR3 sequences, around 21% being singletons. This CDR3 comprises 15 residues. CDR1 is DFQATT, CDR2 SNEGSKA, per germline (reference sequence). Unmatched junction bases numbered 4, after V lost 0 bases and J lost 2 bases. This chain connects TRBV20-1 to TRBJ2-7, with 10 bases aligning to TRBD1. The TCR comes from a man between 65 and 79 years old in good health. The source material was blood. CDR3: CSARENGQGAYEQYF. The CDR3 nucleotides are TGCAGTGCTAGAGAGAACGGACAGGGGGCCTACGAGCAGTACTTC.